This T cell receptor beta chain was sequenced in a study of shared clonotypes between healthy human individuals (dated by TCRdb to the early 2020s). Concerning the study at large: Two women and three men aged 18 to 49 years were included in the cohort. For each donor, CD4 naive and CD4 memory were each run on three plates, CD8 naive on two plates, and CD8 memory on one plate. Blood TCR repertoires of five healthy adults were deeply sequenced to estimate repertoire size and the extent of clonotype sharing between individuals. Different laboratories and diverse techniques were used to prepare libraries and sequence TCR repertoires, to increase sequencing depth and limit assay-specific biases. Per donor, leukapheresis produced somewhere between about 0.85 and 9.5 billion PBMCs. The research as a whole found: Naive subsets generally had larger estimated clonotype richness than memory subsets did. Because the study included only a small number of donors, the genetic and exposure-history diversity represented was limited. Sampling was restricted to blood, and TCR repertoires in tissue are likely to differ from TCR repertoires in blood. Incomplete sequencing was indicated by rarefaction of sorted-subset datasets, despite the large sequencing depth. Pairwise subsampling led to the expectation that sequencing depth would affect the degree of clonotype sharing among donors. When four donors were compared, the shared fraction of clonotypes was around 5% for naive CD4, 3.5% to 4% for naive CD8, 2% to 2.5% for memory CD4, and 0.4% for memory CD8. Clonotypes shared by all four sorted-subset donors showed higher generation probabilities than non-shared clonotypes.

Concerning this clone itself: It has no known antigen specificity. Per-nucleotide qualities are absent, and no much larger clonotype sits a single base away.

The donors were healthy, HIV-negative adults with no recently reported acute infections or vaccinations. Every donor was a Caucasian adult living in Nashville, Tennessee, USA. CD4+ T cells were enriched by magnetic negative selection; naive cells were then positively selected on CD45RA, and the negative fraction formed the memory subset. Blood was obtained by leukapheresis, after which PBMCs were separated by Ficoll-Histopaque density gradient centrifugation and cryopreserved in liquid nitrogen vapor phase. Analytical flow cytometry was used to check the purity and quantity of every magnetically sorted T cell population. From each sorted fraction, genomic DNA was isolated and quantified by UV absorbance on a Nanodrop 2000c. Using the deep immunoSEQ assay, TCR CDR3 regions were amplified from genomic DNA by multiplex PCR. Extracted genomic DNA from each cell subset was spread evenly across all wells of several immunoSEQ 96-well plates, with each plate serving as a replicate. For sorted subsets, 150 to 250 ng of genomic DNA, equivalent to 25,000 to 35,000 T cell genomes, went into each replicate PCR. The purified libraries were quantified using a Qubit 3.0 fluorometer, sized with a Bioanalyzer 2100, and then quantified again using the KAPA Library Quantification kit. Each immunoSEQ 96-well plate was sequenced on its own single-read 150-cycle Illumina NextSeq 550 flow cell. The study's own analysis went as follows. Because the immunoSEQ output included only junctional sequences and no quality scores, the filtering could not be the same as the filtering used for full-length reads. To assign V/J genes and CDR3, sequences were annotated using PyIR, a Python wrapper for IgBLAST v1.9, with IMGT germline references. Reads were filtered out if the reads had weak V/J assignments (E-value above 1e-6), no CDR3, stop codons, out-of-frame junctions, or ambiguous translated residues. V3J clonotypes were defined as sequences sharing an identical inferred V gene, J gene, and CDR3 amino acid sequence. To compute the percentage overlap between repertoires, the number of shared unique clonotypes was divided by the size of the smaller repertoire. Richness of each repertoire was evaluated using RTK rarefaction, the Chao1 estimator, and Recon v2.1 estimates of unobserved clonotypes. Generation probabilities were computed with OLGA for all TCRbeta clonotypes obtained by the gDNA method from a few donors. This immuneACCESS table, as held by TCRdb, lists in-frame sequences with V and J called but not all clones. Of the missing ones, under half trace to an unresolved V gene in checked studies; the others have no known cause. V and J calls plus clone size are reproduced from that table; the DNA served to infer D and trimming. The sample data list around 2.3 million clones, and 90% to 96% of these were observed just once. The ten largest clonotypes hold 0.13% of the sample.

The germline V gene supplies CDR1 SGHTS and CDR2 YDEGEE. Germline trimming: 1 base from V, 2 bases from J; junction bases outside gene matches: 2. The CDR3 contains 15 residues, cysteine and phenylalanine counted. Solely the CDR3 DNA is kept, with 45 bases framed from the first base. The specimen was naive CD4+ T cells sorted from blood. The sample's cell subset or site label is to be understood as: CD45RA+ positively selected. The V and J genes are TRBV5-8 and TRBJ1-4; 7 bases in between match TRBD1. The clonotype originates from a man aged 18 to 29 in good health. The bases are TGTGCCAGCAGCTTGACAGGGGCGACTAATGAAAAACTGTTTTTT. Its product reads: CASSLTGATNEKLFF.